This is a list of T cell receptor beta chains from one sample in a study of beta chain features in type 1 diabetes. The table came from immunoSEQ multiplex PCR; TCRdb's copy has only in-frame clones and leaves some out. Of under 900,000 clones detected, 17% appear once; the ten largest clones hold 0.023%. The sequenced sample consisted of naive CD4+ T cells from blood. These receptors were collected from a young woman in good health. The CDR3 runs from the conserved cysteine through the conserved F or W.

>TRBV6-5|TRBJ2-3
CASSYRPGIRTDTQYF
>TRBV18|TRBJ2-5
CASSRLEETQYF
>TRBV7-8|TRBJ2-3
CASSPGPTDTQYF
>TRBV27|TRBJ2-1
CASSPPSATEQFF
>TRBV5-6|TRBJ2-1
CASNWATTGVWNEQFF
>TRBV7-9|TRBJ2-7
CASSYRISYEQYF
>TRBV4-3|TRBJ2-6
CASSQGRISGANVLTF
>TRBV28|TRBJ2-1
CASPPAGGHNEQFF
>TRBV11-1|TRBJ2-2
CASSLNTGELFF
>TRBV9|TRBJ2-2
CASTGLALGELFF
>TRBV5-1|TRBJ2-3
CASSRRAGKGTDTQYF
>TRBV7-3|TRBJ2-1
CASSPDRESYNEQFF
>TRBV7-9|TRBJ1-2
CASSLDTGQGGHNYGYTF
>TRBV7-2|TRBJ1-5
CASSLDGGYQPQHF
>TRBV2|TRBJ2-7
CASSELAGVHEQYF
>TRBV7-2|TRBJ2-1
CASSTDRRNEQFF
>TRBV27|TRBJ1-2
CASSFSWAGEEGYTF
>TRBV4-3|TRBJ2-1
CASSQGGLAASDEQFF
>TRBV7-9|TRBJ2-5
CASRRDTGGLETQYF
>TRBV14|TRBJ2-7
CASSHLKGSEQYF
>TRBV15|TRBJ2-7
CATQLRDGTYEQYF
>TRBV5-5|TRBJ1-5
CASSLGAGDQPQHF
>TRBV7-3|TRBJ2-2
CASSLGGTGELFF
>TRBV4-2|TRBJ2-3
CASSQDNVWETDTQYF
>TRBV2|TRBJ2-1
CASNGLAGPYYNEQFF
>TRBV28|TRBJ1-4
CASSEDYATNEKLFF
>TRBV28|TRBJ2-7
CASTPRTGIIYEQYF
>TRBV7-9|TRBJ2-2
CASSLEFDTGELFF
>TRBV7-2|TRBJ2-5
CASSLVDRGLQETQYF
>TRBV29-1|TRBJ2-5
CSAGQGSAGETQYF
>TRBV21-1|TRBJ2-6
CASTLESGANVLTF
>TRBV7-2|TRBJ2-3
CASSPTRTSGSRDTQYF
>TRBV7-7|TRBJ2-2
CASSERLAAGELFF
>TRBV4-3|TRBJ1-1
CASSQLPGAEAFF
>TRBV9|TRBJ2-5
CASSTRGRGAKETQYF
>TRBV18|TRBJ1-2
CASSPKLDSDYGYTF
>TRBV11-2|TRBJ2-5
CASSLHPRTGGRSETQYF
>TRBV5-1|TRBJ2-5
CASSLAAGVKETQYF
>TRBV5-1|TRBJ1-1
CASSLEGLGAFF
>TRBV4-3|TRBJ1-2
CASSQGPDYGYTF
>TRBV6-6|TRBJ2-1
CASSQLRTSWYEQFF
>TRBV7-2|TRBJ2-1
CASSFGVYNEQFF
>TRBV2|TRBJ1-2
CASSEEGIDYGYTF
>TRBV19|TRBJ1-5
CASRRSGGNEPQHF
>TRBV7-9|TRBJ2-3
CASKGNAKQTDTQYF
>TRBV9|TRBJ2-5
CASSAGGQETQYF